A selection of T cell receptor beta chains follows, all from one sample in a study of T cells in Graves' hyperthyroidism and ophthalmopathy. TCRdb used MiXCR to reprocess the multiplex PCR reads, holding one entry per CDR3 protein. The sample has 220,000 or so distinct CDR3 sequences; 15% to 20% are singletons. Sequencing was done on a sample of blood. These receptors were obtained from a young woman with Graves' ophthalmopathy. The conserved cysteine and the conserved F or W are not part of the CDR3 here. Each record gives: J gene, V gene, CDR3 protein.

>TRBJ1-1|TRBV28
ASSLSPGRGGMNTEAF
>TRBJ2-5|TRBV5-1
ASSGGTPYQETQY
>TRBJ1-1|TRBV7-9
ASSLVGTDEAF
>TRBJ2-2|TRBV6-2/TRBV6-3
ASSPLAGPTGELF
>TRBJ1-1|TRBV27
ASSPGTALRDTEAF
>TRBJ2-7|TRBV29-1
SVETGQGSEQY
>TRBJ1-2|TRBV19
ASSIGTGDFYGYT
>TRBJ2-2|TRBV15
ATSSKRGTGELF
>TRBJ2-7|TRBV3-1
ASSQDDGPYEQY
>TRBJ2-1|TRBV20-1
SASFMTRFEQF
>TRBJ1-2|TRBV14
ASSQEPGDNYGYT
>TRBJ1-4|TRBV28
ASSHGTGSKLF
>TRBJ2-2|TRBV20-1
SHRDVYTGELF
>TRBJ2-1|TRBV6-6
ASSYSDSPFHNEQF
>TRBJ1-1|TRBV7-2
ASSLLSSRVTEAF
>TRBJ2-1|TRBV7-3
ASSLTGARLAGSSYNEQF
>TRBJ1-3|TRBV20-1
SARDADGIGNTIY
>TRBJ2-7|TRBV9
ASSASGTGVYKQY
>TRBJ1-1|TRBV5-8
ASSTDRGEAF
>TRBJ1-6|TRBV5-1
ASSLVPGSDSPLH
>TRBJ2-1|TRBV5-1
ASSLGTTYNEQF
>TRBJ1-3|TRBV28
ASSPAGGDTIY